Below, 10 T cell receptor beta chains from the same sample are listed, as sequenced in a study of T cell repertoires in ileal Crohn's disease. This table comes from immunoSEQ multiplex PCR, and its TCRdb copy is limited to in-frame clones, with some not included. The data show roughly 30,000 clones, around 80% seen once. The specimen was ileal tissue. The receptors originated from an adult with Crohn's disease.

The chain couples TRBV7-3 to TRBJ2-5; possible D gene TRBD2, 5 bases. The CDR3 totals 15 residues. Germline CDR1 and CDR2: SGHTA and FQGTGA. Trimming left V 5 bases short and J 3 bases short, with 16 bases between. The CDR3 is CASSPRSSEKETQYF. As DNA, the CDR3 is TGTGCCAGCAGCCCCCGGAGTAGCGAGAAAGAGACCCAGTACTTC.

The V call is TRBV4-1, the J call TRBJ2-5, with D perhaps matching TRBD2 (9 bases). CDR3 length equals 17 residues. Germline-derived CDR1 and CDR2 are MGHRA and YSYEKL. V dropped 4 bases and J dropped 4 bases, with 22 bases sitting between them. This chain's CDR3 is CASSPGTGIAGVETQYF. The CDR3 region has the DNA TGCGCCAGCAGCCCTGGGACAGGAATAGCGGGAGTAGAGACCCAGTACTTC.

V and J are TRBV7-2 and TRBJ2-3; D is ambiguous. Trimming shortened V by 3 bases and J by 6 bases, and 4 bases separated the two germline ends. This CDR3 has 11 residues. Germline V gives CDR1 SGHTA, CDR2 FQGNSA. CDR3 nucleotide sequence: TGTGCCAGCAGCTTGTCGGATACGCAGTATTTT. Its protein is CASSLSDTQYF. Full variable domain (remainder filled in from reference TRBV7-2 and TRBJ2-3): GAGVSQSPSNKVTEKGKDVELRCDPISGHTALYWYRQSLGQGLEFLIYFQGNSAPDKSGLPSDRFSAERTGGSVSTLTIQRTQQEDSAVYLCASSLSDTQYFGPGTRLTVL.

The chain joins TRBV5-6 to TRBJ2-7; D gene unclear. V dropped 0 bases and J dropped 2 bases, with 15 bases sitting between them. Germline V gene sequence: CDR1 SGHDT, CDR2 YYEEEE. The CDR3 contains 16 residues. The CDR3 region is CASSLVGSSTAYEQYF. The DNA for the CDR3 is TGTGCCAGCAGCTTGGTGGGCTCCTCAACAGCCTACGAGCAGTACTTC.

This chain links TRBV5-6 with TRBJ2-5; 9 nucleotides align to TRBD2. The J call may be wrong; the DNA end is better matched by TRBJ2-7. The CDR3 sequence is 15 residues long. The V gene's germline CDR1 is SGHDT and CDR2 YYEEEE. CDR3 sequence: CASSSSGTSYYEQYF. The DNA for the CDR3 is TGTGCCAGCAGCTCCTCCGGGACTAGCTACTACGAGCAGTACTTC.

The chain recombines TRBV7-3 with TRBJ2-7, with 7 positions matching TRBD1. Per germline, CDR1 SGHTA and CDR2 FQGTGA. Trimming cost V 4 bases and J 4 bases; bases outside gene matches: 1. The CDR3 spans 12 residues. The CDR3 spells CASSSGQYEQYF. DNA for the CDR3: TGTGCCAGCAGCTCGGGACAGTACGAGCAGTACTTC.

This CDR3 is CASNRRGYTQYF. Here the CDR3 DNA reads TGTGCCAGTAACAGGCGGGGATATACGCAGTATTTT. V and J are TRBV19 and TRBJ2-3, with D tentatively TRBD2 (6 bases). Germline assignment: CDR1 LNHDA and CDR2 SQIVND (reference sequence). V was shortened by 7 bases and J by 7 bases, with 12 bases between the two germline ends. The CDR3 is 12 amino acids.

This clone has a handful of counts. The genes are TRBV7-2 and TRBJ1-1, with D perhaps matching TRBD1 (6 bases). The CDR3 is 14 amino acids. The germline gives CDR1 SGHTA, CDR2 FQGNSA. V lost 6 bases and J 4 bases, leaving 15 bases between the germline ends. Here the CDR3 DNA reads TGTGCCAGCAGAGCAGGGGATTGGCGCACTGAAGCTTTCTTT. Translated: CASRAGDWRTEAFF.

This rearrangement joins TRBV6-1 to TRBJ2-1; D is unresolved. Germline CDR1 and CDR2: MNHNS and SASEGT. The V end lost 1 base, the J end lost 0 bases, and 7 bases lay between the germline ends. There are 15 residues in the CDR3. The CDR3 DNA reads TGTGCCAGCAGTGAAGGGTCCGGCTCCTACAATGAGCAGTTCTTC. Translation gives CASSEGSGSYNEQFF.

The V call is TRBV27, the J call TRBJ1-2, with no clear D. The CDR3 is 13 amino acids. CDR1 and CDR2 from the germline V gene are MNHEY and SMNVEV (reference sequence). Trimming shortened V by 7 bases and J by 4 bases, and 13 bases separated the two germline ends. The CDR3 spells CASTRTPGYGYTF. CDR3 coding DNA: TGTGCCAGCACCCGAACCCCAGGCTATGGCTACACCTTC.